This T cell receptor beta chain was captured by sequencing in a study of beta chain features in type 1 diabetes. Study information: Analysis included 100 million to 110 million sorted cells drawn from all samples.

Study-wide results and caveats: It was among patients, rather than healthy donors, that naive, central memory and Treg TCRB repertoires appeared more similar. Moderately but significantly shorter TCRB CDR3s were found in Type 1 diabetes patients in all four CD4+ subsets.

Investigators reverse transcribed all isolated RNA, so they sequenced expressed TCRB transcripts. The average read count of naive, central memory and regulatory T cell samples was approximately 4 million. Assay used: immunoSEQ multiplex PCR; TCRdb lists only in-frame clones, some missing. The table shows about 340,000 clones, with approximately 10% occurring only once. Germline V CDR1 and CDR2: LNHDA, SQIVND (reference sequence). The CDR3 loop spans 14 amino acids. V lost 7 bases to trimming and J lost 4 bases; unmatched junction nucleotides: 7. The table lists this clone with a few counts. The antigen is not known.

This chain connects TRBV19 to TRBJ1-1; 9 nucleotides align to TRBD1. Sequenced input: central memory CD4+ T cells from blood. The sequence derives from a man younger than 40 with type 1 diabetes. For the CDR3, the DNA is TGTGCCAGTACCGCGACAGGGGGAGTCACTGAAGCTTTCTTT. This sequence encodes CASTATGGVTEAFF.